This TCR beta chain appears in the sequencing data of a study of T cells in localized non-small cell lung cancer (dated by TCRdb to the early 2020s). About the full investigation: Comparing tumors with uninvolved tumor-adjacent lungs, the study looked at the T cell repertoires of 200 to 250 patients with early-stage NSCLC. All 220 or so NSCLC patients in the cohort were treatment-naive and had localized lung tumors that were resected. NSCLC patients had a mean age of around 66 years, and 129 were male and about 98 female.

At diagnosis, peripheral blood, uninvolved tumor-adjacent lung and tumor were collected and stored as a combination of fresh-frozen and FFPE material. For TCR repertoire profiling, the blood samples were analyzed as peripheral blood mononuclear cells. TCR beta CDR3 regions were sequenced from DNA using the immunoSEQ Assay. For the original study's pipeline: To compute T cell density, TCR beta template counts were normalized to usable DNA, which was estimated by amplifying housekeeping genes. Using the preseqR package, richness was estimated by extrapolating to 120,000 templates for tissue samples and 400,000 templates for PBMC samples. Clonality was defined by subtracting Pielou's evenness from one. Differential abundance testing on productive amino-acid clonotypes, with a minimum total count of 5 and an alpha of 0.1, was used to identify tissue-enriched TCRs. Repertoire overlap between compartments was quantified with the Jaccard Index and Morisita Overlap Index. TCR beta CDR3s were clustered by GLIPH together with public tetramer-defined viral CDR3s, and at least three viral sequences plus V-gene enrichment were required for viral motifs. The clones in this table, taken by TCRdb from immuneACCESS, are in-frame only. Not every clone is retained; where verified, under half of the shortfall comes from an unresolved V gene, and the cause of the rest is unknown. V and J calls and clone size come straight from that table; D and trimming were deduced from the DNA. This sample has 20,000 to 25,000 clones in its table, and 70% to 90% of those were observed once. The top ten constitute 13% to 15% of the sample.

The paper's findings and limits, for the study overall: Uninvolved tumor-adjacent lung showed the highest T cell clonality, higher than tumor, which suggests more focused antigenic responses in the adjacent lung. A median of around 50 of the top 100 tumor clones turned up in the paired uninvolved adjacent lung, and some 28 of those clones also ranked among the top 100 of that same adjacent lung. Longer overall survival was associated with higher T cell density in blood, whereas shorter survival was associated with higher clonality in adjacent lung. Because the study design was exploratory, TCR variables were selected using unadjusted p-values without false-discovery rate correction. Multi-region tumor sequencing was not performed, so intratumor heterogeneity could not be excluded.

There are 14 amino acids in the CDR3, from cysteine to phenylalanine inclusive. Of all the DNA, just the CDR3 is kept, 42 bases in frame from base 1. From the germline V gene (reference sequence), CDR1 is MNHNY and CDR2 is SVGAGI. V is pruned by 10 bases and J by 3 bases, leaving 9 bases of the junction without a gene match. A note on this clone: This receptor's antigen is unknown. Base-call qualities are not available, and no considerably larger clone is one nucleotide away.

The sequences come from peripheral blood, collected before any cancer treatment. The sequence was collected from a female donor at least 60 years old with stage I lung adenocarcinoma. The chain is assembled from TRBV6-6 and TRBJ2-1, with 7 central nucleotides matching TRBD2. The CDR3 is CATVSGMNYNEQFF. The DNA sequence reads TGTGCCACCGTGAGCGGGATGAACTACAATGAGCAGTTCTTC.